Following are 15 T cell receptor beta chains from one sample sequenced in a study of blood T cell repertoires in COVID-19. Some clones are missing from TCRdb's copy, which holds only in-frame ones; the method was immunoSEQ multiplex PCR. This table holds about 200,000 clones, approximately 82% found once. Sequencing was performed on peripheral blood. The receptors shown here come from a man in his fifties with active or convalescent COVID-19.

The CDR3 is CASSSILSGANVLTF. The CDR3 region has the DNA TGCGCCAGCAGCTCGATCCTATCTGGGGCCAACGTCCTGACTTTC. The genes are TRBV5-1 and TRBJ2-6; unclear D gene. V lost 3 bases and J lost 1, with 8 bases in between. CDR1 and CDR2 from the germline V gene are SGHRS and YFSETQ. This CDR3 contains 15 residues.

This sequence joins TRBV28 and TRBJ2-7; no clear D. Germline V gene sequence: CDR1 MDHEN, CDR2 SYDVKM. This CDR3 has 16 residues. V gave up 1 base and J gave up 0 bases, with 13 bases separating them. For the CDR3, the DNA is TGTGCCAGCAGTTTATTGGCTAGATTGAGCTCCTACGAGCAGTACTTC. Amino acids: CASSLLARLSSYEQYF.

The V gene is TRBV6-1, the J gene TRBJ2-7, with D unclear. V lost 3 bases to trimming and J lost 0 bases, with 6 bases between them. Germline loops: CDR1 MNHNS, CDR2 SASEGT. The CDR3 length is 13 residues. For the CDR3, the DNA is TGTGCCAGCAGTGAGCACAGCTCCTACGAGCAGTACGTC. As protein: CASSEHSSYEQYV.

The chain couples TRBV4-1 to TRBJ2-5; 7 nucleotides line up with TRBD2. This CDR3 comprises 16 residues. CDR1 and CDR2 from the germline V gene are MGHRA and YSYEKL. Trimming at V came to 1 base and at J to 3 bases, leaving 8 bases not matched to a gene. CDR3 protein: CASSQGPSGMEETQYF. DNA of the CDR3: TGCGCCAGCAGCCAAGGACCCAGCGGGATGGAAGAGACCCAGTACTTC.

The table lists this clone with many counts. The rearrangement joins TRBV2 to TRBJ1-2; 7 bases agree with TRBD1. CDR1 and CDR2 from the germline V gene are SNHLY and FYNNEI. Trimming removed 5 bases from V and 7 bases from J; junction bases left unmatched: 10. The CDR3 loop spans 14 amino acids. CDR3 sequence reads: CASSFIDREAGYTF. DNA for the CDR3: TGTGCCAGCAGTTTTATAGACAGGGAGGCTGGCTACACCTTC.

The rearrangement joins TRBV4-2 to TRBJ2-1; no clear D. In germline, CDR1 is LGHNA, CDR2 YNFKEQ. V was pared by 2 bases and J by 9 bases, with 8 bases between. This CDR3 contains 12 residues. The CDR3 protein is CASSQKPGEQFF. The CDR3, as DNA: TGTGCCAGCAGCCAAAAACCGGGTGAGCAGTTCTTC.

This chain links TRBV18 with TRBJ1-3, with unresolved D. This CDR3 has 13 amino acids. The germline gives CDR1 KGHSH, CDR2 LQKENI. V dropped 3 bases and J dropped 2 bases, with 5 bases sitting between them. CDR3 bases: TGTGCCAGCTCACCCGGTGCTGGAAACACCATATATTTT. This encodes CASSPGAGNTIYF.

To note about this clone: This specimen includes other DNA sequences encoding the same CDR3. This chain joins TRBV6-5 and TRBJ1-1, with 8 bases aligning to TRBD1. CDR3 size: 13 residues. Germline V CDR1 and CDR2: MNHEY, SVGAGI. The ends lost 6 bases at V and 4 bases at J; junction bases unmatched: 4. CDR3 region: CASSLQGGTEAFF. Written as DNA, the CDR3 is TGTGCCAGCAGCCTACAGGGGGGCACTGAAGCTTTCTTT.

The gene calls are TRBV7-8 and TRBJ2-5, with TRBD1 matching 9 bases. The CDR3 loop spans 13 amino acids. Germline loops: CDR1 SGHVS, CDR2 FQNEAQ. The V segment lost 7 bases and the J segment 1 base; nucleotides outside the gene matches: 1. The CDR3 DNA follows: TGTGCCAGCACGGACAGGGGCCAAGAGACCCAGTACTTC. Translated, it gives CASTDRGQETQYF.

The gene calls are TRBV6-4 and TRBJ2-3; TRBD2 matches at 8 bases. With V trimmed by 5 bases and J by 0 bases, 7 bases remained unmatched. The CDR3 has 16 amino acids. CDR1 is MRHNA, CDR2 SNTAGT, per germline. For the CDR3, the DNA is TGTGCCAGCAGTCTACGGGGGGGGACTAGCACAGATACGCAGTATTTT. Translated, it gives CASSLRGGTSTDTQYF.

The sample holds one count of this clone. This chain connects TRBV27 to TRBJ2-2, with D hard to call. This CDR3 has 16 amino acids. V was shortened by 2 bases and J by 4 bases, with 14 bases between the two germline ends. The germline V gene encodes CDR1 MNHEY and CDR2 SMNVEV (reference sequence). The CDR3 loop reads CASSLLSTYPTGELFF. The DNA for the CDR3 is TGTGCCAGCAGTTTACTCTCCACATACCCCACCGGGGAGCTGTTTTTT.

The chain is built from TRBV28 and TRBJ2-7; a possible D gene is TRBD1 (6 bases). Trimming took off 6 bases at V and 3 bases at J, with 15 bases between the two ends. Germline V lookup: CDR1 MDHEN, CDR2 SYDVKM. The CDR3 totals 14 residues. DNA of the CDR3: TGTGCCAGCAGCGACGATGGGACATACTACGAGCAGTACGTC. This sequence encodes CASSDDGTYYEQYV.

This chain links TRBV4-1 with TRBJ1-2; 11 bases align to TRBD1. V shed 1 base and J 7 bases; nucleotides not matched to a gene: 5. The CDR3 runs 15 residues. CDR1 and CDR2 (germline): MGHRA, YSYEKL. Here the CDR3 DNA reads TGCGCCAGCAGCCAAGTGCGGGACAGGGGGTTTGGCTACACCTTC. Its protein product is CASSQVRDRGFGYTF.

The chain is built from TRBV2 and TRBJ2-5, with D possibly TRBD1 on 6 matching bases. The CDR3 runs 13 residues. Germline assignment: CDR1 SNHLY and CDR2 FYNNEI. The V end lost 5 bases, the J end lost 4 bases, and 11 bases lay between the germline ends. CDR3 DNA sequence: TGTGCCAGCAGTCTCACAGGGAGAGAGACCCAGTACTTC. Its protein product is CASSLTGRETQYF. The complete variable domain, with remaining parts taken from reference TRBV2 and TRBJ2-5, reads EPEVTQTPSHQVTQMGQEVILRCVPISNHLYFYWYRQILGQKVEFLVSFYNNEISEKSEIFDDQFSVERPDGSNFTLKIRSTKLEDSAMYFCASSLTGRETQYFGPGTRLLVL.

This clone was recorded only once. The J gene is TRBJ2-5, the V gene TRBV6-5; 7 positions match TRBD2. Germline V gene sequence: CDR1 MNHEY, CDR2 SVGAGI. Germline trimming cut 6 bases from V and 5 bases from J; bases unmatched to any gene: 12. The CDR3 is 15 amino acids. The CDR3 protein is CASRKRASGGETQYF. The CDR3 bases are TGTGCCAGCAGGAAACGGGCTAGCGGAGGGGAGACCCAGTACTTC.